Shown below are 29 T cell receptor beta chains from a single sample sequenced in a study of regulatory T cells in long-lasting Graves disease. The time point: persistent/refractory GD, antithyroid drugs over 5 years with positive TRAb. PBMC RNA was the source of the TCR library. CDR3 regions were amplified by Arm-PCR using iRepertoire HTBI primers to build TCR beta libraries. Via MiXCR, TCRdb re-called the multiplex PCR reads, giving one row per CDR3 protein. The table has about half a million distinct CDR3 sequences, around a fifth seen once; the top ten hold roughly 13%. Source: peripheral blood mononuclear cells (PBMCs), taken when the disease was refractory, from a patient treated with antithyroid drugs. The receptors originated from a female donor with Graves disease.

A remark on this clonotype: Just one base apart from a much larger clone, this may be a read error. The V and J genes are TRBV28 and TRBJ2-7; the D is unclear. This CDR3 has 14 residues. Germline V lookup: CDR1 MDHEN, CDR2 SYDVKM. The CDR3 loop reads CASGFIGQTYEQYF. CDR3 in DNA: TGTGCCAGCGGTTTTATAGGGCAAACCTACGAGCAGTACTTC. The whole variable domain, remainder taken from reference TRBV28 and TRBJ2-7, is DVKVTQSSRYLVKRTGEKVFLECVQDMDHENMFWYRQDPGLGLRLIYFSYDVKMKEKGDIPEGYSVSREKKERFSLILESASTNQTSMYLCASGFIGQTYEQYFGPGTRLTVT.

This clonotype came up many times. The CDR3 spells CSASTGTSNSPLHF. The CDR3 region has the DNA TGCAGTGCTAGTACCGGGACAAGTAATTCACCCCTCCACTTT. V is TRBV20-1 and J is TRBJ1-6; D might be TRBD1 (6 bases). This CDR3 contains 14 residues. V was cut by 3 bases and J by 6 bases, with 12 bases left in between. The germline V gene encodes CDR1 DFQATT and CDR2 SNEGSKA (reference sequence).

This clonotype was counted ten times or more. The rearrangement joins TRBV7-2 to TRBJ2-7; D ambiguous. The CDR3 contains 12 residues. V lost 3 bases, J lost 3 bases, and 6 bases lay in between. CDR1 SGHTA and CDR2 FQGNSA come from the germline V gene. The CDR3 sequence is CASSFVLYEQYF. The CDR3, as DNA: TGTGCCAGCAGCTTTGTGCTCTACGAGCAGTACTTC.

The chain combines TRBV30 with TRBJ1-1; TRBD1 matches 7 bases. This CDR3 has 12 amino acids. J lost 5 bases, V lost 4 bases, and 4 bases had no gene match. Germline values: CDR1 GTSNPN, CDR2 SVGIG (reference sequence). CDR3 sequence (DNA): TGTGCCTGGAAAGGGGGCAGGACTGAAGCTTTCTTT. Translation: CAWKGGRTEAFF.

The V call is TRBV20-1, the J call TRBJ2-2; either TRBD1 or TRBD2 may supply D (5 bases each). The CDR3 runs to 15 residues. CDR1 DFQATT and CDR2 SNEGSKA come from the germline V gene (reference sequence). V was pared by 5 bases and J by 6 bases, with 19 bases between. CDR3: CSAQAGDPNPGELFF. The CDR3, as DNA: TGCAGTGCTCAAGCCGGGGACCCTAATCCCGGGGAGCTGTTTTTT.

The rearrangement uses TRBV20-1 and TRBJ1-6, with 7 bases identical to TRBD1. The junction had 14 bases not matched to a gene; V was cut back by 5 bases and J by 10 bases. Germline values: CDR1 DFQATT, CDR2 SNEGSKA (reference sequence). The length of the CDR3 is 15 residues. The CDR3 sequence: CSAVDRVSIYSPLHF. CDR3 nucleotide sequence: TGCAGTGCTGTAGACAGGGTATCTATCTACTCACCCCTCCACTTT.

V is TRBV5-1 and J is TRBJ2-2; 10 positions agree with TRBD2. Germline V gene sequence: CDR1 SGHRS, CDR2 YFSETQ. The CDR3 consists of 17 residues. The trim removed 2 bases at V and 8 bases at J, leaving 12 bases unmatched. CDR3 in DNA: TGCGCCAGCAGCTTCGGATCGACGGGACTAGCGAAGGGGGAGCTGTTTTTT. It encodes CASSFGSTGLAKGELFF. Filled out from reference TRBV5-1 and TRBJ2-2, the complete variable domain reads KAGVTQTPRYLIKTRGQQVTLSCSPISGHRSVSWYQQTPGQGLQFLFEYFSETQRNKGNFPGRFSGRQFSNSRSEMNVSTLELGDSALYLCASSFGSTGLAKGELFFGEGSRLTVL.

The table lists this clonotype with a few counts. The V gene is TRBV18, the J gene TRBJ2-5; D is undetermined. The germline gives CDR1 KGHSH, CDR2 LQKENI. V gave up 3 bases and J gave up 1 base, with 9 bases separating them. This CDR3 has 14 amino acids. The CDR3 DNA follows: TGTGCCAGCTCACCCCCGCAAAGCCAAGAGACCCAGTACTTC. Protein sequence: CASSPPQSQETQYF. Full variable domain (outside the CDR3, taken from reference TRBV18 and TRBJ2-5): NAGVMQNPRHLVRRRGQEARLRCSPMKGHSHVYWYRQLPEEGLKFMVYLQKENIIDESGMPKERFSAEFPKEGPSILRIQQVVRGDSAAYFCASSPPQSQETQYFGPGTRLLVL.

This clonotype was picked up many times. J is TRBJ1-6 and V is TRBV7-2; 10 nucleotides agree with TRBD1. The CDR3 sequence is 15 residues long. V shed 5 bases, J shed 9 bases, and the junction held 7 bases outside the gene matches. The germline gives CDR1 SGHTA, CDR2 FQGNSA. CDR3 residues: CASSTAGTGASPLHF. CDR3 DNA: TGTGCCAGCAGCACCGCCGGGACAGGGGCTTCACCCCTCCACTTT.

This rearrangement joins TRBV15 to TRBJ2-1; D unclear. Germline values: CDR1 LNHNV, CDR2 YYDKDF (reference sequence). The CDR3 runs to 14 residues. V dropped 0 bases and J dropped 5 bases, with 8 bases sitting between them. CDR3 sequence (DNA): TGTGCCACCAGCAGAGATATCAGCGACAATGAGCAGTTCTTC. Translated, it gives CATSRDISDNEQFF.

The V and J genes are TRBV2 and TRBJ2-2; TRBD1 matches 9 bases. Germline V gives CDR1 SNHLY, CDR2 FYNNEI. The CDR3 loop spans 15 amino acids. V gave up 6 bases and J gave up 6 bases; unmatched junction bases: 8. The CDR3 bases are TGTGCCAGCAGGGACGCCTGGACAGGGGCCGGGGAGCTGTTTTTT. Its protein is CASRDAWTGAGELFF.

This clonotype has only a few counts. The CDR3 loop reads CAWSVGSGYTF. CDR3 coding DNA: TGTGCCTGGAGTGTAGGGAGTGGCTACACCTTC. This chain links TRBV30 with TRBJ1-2; D is undetermined. The ends were cut back, 0 bases at V and 7 bases at J, with 6 bases in the middle. CDR3 length: 11 amino acids. Germline lookup yields CDR1 GTSNPN and CDR2 SVGIG (reference sequence).

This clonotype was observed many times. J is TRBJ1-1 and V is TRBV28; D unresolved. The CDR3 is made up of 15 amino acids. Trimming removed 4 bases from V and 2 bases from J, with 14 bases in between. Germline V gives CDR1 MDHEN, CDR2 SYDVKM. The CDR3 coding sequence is TGTGCCAGCAGTTCCCCAGGATCCAAAAACACTGAAGCTTTCTTT. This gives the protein CASSSPGSKNTEAFF.

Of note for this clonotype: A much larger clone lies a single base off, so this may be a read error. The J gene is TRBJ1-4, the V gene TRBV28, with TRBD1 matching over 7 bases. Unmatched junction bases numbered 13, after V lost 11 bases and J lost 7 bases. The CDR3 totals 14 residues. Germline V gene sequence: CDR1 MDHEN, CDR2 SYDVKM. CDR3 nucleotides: TGTGCCGGGGGTCAAGGGGCAGGGGGTGAAAAACTGTTTTTT. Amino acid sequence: CAGGQGAGGEKLFF.

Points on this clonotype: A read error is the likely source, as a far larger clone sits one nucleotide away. CDR3 DNA: TGTGCCAGCAGTTCAGCAAGTGGCGGGACTGCACAAGCTTTCTTT. Residues: CASSSASGGTAQAFF. The chain joins TRBV6-9 to TRBJ1-1, with D perhaps matching TRBD1 (5 bases). Looked up from germline, CDR1 is MNHGY and CDR2 is SVAAGI. The CDR3 is 15 amino acids. The V end lost 4 bases, the J end lost 9 bases, and 21 bases lay between the germline ends.

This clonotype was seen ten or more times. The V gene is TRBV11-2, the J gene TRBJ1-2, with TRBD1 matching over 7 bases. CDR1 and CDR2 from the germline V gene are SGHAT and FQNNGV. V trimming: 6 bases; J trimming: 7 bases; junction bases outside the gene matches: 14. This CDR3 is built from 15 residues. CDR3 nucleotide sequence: TGTGCCAGCAGGTCTAACAGGGGACGAAACGCTGGCTACACCTTC. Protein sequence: CASRSNRGRNAGYTF.

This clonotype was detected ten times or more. DNA of the CDR3: TGTGCCAGCAGCTTAGATGGGGCGGGACGTGGAGCCGGGGAGCTGTTTTTT. Protein: CASSLDGAGRGAGELFF. The chain uses TRBV11-2 and TRBJ2-2; tentative D call: TRBD2 (6 bases). V was pared by 0 bases and J by 6 bases, with 17 bases between. Germline assignment: CDR1 SGHAT and CDR2 FQNNGV. The CDR3 sequence is 17 residues long.

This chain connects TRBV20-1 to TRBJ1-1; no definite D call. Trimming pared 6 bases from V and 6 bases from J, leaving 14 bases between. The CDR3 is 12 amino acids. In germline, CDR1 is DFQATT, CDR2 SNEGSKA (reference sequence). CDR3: CSAPALGAEAFF. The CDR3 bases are TGCAGTGCCCCCGCACTAGGTGCTGAAGCTTTCTTT.

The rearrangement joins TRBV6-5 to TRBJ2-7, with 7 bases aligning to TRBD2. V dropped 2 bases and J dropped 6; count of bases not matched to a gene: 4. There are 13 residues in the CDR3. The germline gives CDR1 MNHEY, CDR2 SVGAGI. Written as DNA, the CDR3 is TGTGCCAGCAGTTACAAGGGAGGGGTCGAGCAGTACTTC. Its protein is CASSYKGGVEQYF.

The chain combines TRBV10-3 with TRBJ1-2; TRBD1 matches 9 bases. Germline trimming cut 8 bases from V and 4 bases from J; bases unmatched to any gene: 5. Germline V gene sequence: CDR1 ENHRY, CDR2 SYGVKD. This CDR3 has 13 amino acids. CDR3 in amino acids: CAIGQGQGYGYTF. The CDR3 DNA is TGTGCCATCGGGCAGGGACAGGGCTATGGCTACACCTTC.

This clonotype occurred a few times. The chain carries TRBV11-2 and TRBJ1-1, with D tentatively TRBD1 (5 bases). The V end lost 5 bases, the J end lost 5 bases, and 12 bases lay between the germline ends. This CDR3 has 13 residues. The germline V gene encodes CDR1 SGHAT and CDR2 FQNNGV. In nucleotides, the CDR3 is TGTGCCAGCAGCGGCCAGGGTTGGACTGAAGCTTTCTTT. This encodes CASSGQGWTEAFF.

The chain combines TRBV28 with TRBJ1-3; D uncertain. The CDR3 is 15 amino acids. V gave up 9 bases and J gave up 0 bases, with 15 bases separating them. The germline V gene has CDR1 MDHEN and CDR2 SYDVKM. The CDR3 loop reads CARQFKGCSGNTIYF. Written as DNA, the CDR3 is TGTGCCAGACAGTTTAAGGGCTGCTCTGGAAACACCATATATTTT.

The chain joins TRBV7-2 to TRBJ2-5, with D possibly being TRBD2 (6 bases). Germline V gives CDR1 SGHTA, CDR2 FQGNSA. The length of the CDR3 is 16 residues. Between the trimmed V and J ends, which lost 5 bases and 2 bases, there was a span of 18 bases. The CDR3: CASSPQVGGSQETQYF. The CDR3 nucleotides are TGTGCCAGCAGCCCACAGGTGGGGGGATCTCAAGAGACCCAGTACTTC.

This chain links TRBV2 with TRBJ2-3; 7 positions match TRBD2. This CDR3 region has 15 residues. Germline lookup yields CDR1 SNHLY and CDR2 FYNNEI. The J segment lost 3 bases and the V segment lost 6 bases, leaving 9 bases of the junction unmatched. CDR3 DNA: TGTGCCAGCAGGGCTAGCGGAGCGGGGACAGATACGCAGTATTTT. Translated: CASRASGAGTDTQYF.

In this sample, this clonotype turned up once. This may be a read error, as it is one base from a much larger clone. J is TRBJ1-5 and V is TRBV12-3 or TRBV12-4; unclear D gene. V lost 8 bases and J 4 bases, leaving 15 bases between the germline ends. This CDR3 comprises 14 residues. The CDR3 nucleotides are TGTGCCAGCGTGGAAGAGGGTTGGAATCAGCCCCAGCATTTT. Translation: CASVEEGWNQPQHF.

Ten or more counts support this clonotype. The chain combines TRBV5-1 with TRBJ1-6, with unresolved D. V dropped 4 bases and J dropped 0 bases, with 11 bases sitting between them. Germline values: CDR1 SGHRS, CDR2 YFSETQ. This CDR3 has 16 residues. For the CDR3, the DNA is TGCGCCAGCAGCGCAAGGGAGGGCTCCTATAATTCACCCCTCCACTTT. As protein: CASSAREGSYNSPLHF. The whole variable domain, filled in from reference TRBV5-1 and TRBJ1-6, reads KAGVTQTPRYLIKTRGQQVTLSCSPISGHRSVSWYQQTPGQGLQFLFEYFSETQRNKGNFPGRFSGRQFSNSRSEMNVSTLELGDSALYLCASSAREGSYNSPLHFGNGTRLTVT.

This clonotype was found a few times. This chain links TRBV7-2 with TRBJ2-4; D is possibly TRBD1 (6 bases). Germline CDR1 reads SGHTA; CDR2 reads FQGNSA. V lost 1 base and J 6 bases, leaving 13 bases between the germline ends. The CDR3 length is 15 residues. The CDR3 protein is CASSLDGQGINIQYF. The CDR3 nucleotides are TGTGCCAGCAGCTTAGACGGCCAGGGGATAAACATTCAGTACTTC.

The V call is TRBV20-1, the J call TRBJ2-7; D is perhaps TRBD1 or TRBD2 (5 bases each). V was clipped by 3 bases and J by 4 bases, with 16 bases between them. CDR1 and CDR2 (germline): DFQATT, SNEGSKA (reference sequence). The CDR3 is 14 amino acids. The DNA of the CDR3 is TGCAGTGCTAGTGAACCGGGACCCCCTTACGAGCAGTACTTC. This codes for CSASEPGPPYEQYF.

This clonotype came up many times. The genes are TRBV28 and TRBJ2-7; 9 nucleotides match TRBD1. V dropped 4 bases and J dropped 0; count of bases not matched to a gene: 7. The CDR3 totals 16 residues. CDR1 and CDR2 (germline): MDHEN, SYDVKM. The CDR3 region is CASSSYSTGGSYEQYF. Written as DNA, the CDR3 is TGTGCCAGCAGTTCTTACTCGACAGGGGGCTCCTACGAGCAGTACTTC.